This T cell receptor (beta chain) was found in a study of blood T cell repertoires in COVID-19. The wider study: COVID-19 samples, acute and convalescent, were from the United States, Italy and Spain.

Method: immunoSEQ multiplex PCR; TCRdb's copy keeps in-frame clones and lacks some. The top ten clones hold approximately 2.3% of a sample with about 130,000 clones, approximately 86% of them seen once. The CDR3 extends over 14 amino acids. CDR1 and CDR2 (germline): SNHLY, FYNNEI. Trimming cost V 9 bases and J 2 bases, with 14 bases left between them. The origin of this receptor is a woman between 50 and 59 years old who had recovered from COVID-19. The sample comprised PBMCs or T cells enriched from blood (not recorded which). The chain joins TRBV2 to TRBJ1-3; TRBD1 is a possible D gene (5 bases). The CDR3, as DNA: TGTGCCAGGGGATCAGGGAAAGCTGGAAACACCATATATTTT. Protein: CARGSGKAGNTIYF.